Listed below are T cell receptor beta chains from one sample, sequenced in a study of T cell responses to AZD1222 COVID-19 vaccine. Sequenced by immunoSEQ multiplex PCR; TCRdb stores in-frame clones only, minus some. The sample has roughly 100,000 clones, about 88% seen once. The sample in question was peripheral blood, obtained 28 days after the second AZD1222 dose. All receptors derive from an adult who received the AZD1222 COVID-19 vaccine. Each CDR3 is given with its conserved first and last residue. The order of the fields is J gene, clone size, D gene, V gene, CDR3 DNA, CDR3 protein. The D gene is left open where the match is weak. Only part of the rows carry a size: once, few, many, or a class if the clone is expanded.

j_gene: TRBJ2-1
abundance: -
d_gene: TRBD2
v_gene: TRBV18
CDR3nt: TGTGCCAGCTCACCCGTAGCGGGAGCCTACTACAATGAGCAGTTCTTC
CDR3aa: CASSPVAGAYYNEQFF

j_gene: TRBJ1-2
abundance: once
d_gene: -
v_gene: TRBV30
CDR3nt: TGTGCCTGGAGTTCCCAGGGCAACTATGGCCACACCTTC
CDR3aa: CAWSSQGNYGHTF

j_gene: TRBJ2-4
abundance: -
d_gene: TRBD2
v_gene: TRBV28
CDR3nt: TGTGCCAGCAGTGGGACTATAACAAACATTCAGTACTTC
CDR3aa: CASSGTITNIQYF

j_gene: TRBJ2-5
abundance: -
d_gene: TRBD2
v_gene: TRBV2
CDR3nt: TGTGCCAGCCGTGGGACTAGTGGGTTGACCCAGTACTTC
CDR3aa: CASRGTSGLTQYF

j_gene: TRBJ2-2
abundance: -
d_gene: -
v_gene: TRBV5-5
CDR3nt: TGTGCCAGCAGCTTTCAGGACAGAGTTACCGGGGAGCTGTTTTTT
CDR3aa: CASSFQDRVTGELFF

j_gene: TRBJ1-1
abundance: -
d_gene: -
v_gene: TRBV28
CDR3nt: TGTGCCAGCAGTCCGCGCCGGACAGCGAACACTGAAGCTTTCTTT
CDR3aa: CASSPRRTANTEAFF

j_gene: TRBJ1-1
abundance: -
d_gene: -
v_gene: TRBV18
CDR3nt: TGTGCCAGCTCACCAAAAGGACTTGTCGACACTGAAGCTTTCTTT
CDR3aa: CASSPKGLVDTEAFF

j_gene: TRBJ2-3
abundance: -
d_gene: -
v_gene: TRBV7-6
CDR3nt: TGTGCCAGCAGCTTGCAGCAGGCGCAGTATTTT
CDR3aa: CASSLQQAQYF

j_gene: TRBJ2-7
abundance: -
d_gene: -
v_gene: TRBV29-1
CDR3nt: TGCAGCGTCCTCGAGGACTCTGGGTTCTACGAGCAGTACTTC
CDR3aa: CSVLEDSGFYEQYF

j_gene: TRBJ2-7
abundance: -
d_gene: -
v_gene: TRBV14
CDR3nt: TGTGCCAGCAGCCCAGTGGGGGCCGGATTCTACGAGCAGTACTTC
CDR3aa: CASSPVGAGFYEQYF

j_gene: TRBJ1-1
abundance: -
d_gene: -
v_gene: TRBV7-3
CDR3nt: TGTGCCAGCAGCTACAGTGCAGGGAACACTGAAGCTTTCTTT
CDR3aa: CASSYSAGNTEAFF

j_gene: TRBJ2-1
abundance: -
d_gene: TRBD2
v_gene: TRBV6-5
CDR3nt: TGTGCCAGCACCAGCGGGAGTGGCCTAGCAAATGAGCAGTTCTTC
CDR3aa: CASTSGSGLANEQFF

j_gene: TRBJ2-7
abundance: -
d_gene: -
v_gene: TRBV5-1
CDR3nt: TGCGCCAGCAGCTTGTCTCAGGGCGCTGGACTAAACTACGAGCAGTACTTC
CDR3aa: CASSLSQGAGLNYEQYF

j_gene: TRBJ1-3
abundance: once
d_gene: -
v_gene: TRBV5-1
CDR3nt: TGCGCCAGCAGCGCCGGCGAGGGAAACACCATATATTTT
CDR3aa: CASSAGEGNTIYF

j_gene: TRBJ2-7
abundance: -
d_gene: TRBD2
v_gene: TRBV5-6
CDR3nt: TGTGCCAGCAGCCCGCGGCTAGCGGGACGAGAATACGAGCAGTACTTC
CDR3aa: CASSPRLAGREYEQYF

j_gene: TRBJ2-1
abundance: -
d_gene: TRBD1
v_gene: TRBV6-4
CDR3nt: TGTGCCAGTGGGACAGAGACGGGTGAGCAGTTCTTC
CDR3aa: CASGTETGEQFF